This entry features one T cell receptor (beta chain) sequence. Antigen: not known. These data are taken from a study of chemoradiotherapy in HPV16-positive cancers. Study observations and caveats: The functional HPV-specific definition rests on just two HPV16-positive patients. During treatment, candidate HPV-specific clones and E7-related motifs expanded in tumor. Better recurrence-free survival went with HPV-responsive T-cell expansion in HPV16-positive patients.

Over chemoradiotherapy, repertoires were sampled more than once. Measured with immunoSEQ multiplex PCR; TCRdb has only the in-frame clones, and not every one. In the table there are tens of thousands of clones, around 80% of which are singletons. V was cut by 2 bases and J by 1 base, with 9 bases left in between. Germline V gene sequence: CDR1 GTSNPN, CDR2 SVGIG (reference sequence). CDR3 length: 13 residues. The V and J genes are TRBV30 and TRBJ2-7; D is perhaps TRBD1 (6 bases). The sequencing here drew on blood, taken from a patient who underwent chemoradiotherapy. The origin of this receptor is a human donor with HPV-associated anogenital cancer. CDR3: CAWSLDSSYEQYF. Here the CDR3 DNA reads TGTGCCTGGAGTTTGGACAGTTCCTACGAGCAGTACTTC. Using reference TRBV30 and TRBJ2-7 for the parts outside the CDR3, the full variable domain is SQTIHQWPATLVQPVGSPLSLECTVEGTSNPNLYWYRQAAGRGLQLLFYSVGIGQISSEVPQNLSASRPQDRQFILSSKKLLLSDSGFYLCAWSLDSSYEQYFGPGTRLTVT.